This TCR beta chain originates from a study of cytomegalovirus exposure and HLA in healthy donors. V lost 2 bases to trimming and J lost 5 bases, with 9 bases between them. The CDR3 spans 13 residues. In germline, CDR1 is WNHNN, CDR2 SYGVQD (reference sequence). This PCR relied on a set of 60 Vbeta primers and 13 Jbeta primers. The table came from immunoSEQ multiplex PCR; TCRdb's copy has only in-frame clones and leaves some out. The sample gives 95,000 to 110,000 clones, over 65% of which show up once; about 14% is in the top ten. Material for sequencing was PBMCs. The chain links TRBV10-1 to TRBJ1-1, with D uncertain. This clonotype was sampled from a woman aged 40 to 50 in good health and CMV-seropositive. CDR3 protein: CASSESTGTEAFF. The CDR3, as DNA: TGCGCCAGCAGTGAGAGTACCGGGACTGAAGCTTTCTTT.